This TCR beta chain is drawn from a study of cytomegalovirus exposure and HLA in healthy donors. Turning to the study itself: Unique TCR beta sequences numbering 95 million to 130 million came from about 179 million T cells in an earlier analysis. General observations from the study: In a later analysis, CMV-associated beta chains were mostly HLA-associated, it appeared.

This clone was recorded only once. What it binds is not known. CDR3 length equals 14 residues. Trimming removed 4 bases from V and 3 bases from J; junction bases left unmatched: 4. The germline CDR1 and CDR2 sequences are MDHEN and SYDVKM. It was with 60 Vbeta and 13 Jbeta primers that the PCR ran. TCRdb keeps only in-frame clones here, not all; method: immunoSEQ multiplex PCR. The repertoire holds under 200,000 clones, with more than 80% as singletons. V gene TRBV28 combines with J gene TRBJ1-2; TRBD1 agrees at 8 bases. The source material was PBMCs. The TCR sequence derives from a woman aged 18-29 years in good health and CMV-seronegative. CDR3 coding DNA: TGTGCCAGCAGTTCAGCAGGGGGCGACTATGGCTACACCTTC. It codes for CASSSAGGDYGYTF.